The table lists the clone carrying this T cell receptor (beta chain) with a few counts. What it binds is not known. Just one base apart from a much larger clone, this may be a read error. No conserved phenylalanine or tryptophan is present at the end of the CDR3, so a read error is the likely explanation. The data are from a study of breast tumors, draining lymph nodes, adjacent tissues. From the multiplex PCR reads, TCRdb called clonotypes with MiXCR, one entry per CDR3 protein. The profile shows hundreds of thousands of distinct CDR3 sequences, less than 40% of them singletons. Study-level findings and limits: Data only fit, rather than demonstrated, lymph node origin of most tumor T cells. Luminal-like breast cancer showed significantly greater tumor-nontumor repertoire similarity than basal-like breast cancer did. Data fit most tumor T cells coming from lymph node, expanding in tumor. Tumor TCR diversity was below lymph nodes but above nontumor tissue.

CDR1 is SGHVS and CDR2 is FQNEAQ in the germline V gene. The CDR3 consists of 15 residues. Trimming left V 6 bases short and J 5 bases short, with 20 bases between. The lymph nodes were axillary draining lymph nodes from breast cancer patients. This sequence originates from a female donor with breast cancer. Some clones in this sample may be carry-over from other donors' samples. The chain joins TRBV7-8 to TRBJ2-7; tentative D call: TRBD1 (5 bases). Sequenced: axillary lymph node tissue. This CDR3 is CASSLLQGRLHEQYS. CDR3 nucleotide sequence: TGTGCCAGCAGTCTTCTCCAGGGTAGACTCCACGAGCAGTACTCC.